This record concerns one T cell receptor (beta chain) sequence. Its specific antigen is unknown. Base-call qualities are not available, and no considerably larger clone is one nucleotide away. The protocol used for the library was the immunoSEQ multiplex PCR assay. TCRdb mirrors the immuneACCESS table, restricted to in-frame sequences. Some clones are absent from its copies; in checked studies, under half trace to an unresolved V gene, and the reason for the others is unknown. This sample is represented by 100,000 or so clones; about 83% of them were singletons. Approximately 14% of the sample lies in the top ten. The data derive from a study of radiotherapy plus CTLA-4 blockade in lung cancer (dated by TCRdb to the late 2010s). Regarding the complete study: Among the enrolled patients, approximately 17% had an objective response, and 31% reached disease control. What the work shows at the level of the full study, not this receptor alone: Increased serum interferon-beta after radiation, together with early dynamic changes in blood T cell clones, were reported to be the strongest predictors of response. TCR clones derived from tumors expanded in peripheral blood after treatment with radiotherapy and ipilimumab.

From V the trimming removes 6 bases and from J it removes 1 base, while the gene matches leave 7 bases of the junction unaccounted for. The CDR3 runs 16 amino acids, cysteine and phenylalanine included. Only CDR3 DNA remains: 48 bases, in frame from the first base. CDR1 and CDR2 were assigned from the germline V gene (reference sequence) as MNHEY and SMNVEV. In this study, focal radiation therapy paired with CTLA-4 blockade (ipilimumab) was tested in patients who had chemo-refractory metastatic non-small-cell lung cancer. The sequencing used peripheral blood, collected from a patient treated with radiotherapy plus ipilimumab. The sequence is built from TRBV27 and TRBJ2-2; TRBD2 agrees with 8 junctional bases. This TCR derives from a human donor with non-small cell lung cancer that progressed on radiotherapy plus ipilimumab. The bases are TGTGCCAGCAGCCCCGGGACTAGGGGGAACACCGGGGAGCTGTTTTTT. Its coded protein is CASSPGTRGNTGELFF.